This entry concerns a single T cell receptor beta chain. Its target is not known. This sample is drawn from a study of cytomegalovirus exposure and HLA in healthy donors. V was pared by 4 bases and J by 5 bases, with 17 bases between. The germline gives CDR1 LGHNA, CDR2 YSLEER. CDR3 size: 15 residues. Findings and limits, study-wide: The majority of TCR sequences were rare, yet some public TCRs appeared in many donors. According to a subsequent analysis, TCR clusters identified in the first cohort showed a tendency to co-occur across the approximately 110 validation repertoires. With high specificity and sensitivity, the classifier reportedly diagnosed cytomegalovirus status. The study designated 150 or so TCR beta chains cytomegalovirus-associated.

Sequenced by immunoSEQ multiplex PCR; TCRdb stores in-frame clones only, minus some. Counted here are about 74,000 clones, around 94% occurring once; the ten biggest clones make up 1.5% to 2%. Sequencing was done on a sample of PBMCs. J is TRBJ1-1 and V is TRBV4-3; D not certain. The clonotype originates from a woman between 18 and 29 years old in good health and CMV-seropositive. The CDR3 DNA reads TGCGCCAGCAGCCGAAGCGGCGGGCAGGCTACTGAAGCTTTCTTT. Protein sequence: CASSRSGGQATEAFF.